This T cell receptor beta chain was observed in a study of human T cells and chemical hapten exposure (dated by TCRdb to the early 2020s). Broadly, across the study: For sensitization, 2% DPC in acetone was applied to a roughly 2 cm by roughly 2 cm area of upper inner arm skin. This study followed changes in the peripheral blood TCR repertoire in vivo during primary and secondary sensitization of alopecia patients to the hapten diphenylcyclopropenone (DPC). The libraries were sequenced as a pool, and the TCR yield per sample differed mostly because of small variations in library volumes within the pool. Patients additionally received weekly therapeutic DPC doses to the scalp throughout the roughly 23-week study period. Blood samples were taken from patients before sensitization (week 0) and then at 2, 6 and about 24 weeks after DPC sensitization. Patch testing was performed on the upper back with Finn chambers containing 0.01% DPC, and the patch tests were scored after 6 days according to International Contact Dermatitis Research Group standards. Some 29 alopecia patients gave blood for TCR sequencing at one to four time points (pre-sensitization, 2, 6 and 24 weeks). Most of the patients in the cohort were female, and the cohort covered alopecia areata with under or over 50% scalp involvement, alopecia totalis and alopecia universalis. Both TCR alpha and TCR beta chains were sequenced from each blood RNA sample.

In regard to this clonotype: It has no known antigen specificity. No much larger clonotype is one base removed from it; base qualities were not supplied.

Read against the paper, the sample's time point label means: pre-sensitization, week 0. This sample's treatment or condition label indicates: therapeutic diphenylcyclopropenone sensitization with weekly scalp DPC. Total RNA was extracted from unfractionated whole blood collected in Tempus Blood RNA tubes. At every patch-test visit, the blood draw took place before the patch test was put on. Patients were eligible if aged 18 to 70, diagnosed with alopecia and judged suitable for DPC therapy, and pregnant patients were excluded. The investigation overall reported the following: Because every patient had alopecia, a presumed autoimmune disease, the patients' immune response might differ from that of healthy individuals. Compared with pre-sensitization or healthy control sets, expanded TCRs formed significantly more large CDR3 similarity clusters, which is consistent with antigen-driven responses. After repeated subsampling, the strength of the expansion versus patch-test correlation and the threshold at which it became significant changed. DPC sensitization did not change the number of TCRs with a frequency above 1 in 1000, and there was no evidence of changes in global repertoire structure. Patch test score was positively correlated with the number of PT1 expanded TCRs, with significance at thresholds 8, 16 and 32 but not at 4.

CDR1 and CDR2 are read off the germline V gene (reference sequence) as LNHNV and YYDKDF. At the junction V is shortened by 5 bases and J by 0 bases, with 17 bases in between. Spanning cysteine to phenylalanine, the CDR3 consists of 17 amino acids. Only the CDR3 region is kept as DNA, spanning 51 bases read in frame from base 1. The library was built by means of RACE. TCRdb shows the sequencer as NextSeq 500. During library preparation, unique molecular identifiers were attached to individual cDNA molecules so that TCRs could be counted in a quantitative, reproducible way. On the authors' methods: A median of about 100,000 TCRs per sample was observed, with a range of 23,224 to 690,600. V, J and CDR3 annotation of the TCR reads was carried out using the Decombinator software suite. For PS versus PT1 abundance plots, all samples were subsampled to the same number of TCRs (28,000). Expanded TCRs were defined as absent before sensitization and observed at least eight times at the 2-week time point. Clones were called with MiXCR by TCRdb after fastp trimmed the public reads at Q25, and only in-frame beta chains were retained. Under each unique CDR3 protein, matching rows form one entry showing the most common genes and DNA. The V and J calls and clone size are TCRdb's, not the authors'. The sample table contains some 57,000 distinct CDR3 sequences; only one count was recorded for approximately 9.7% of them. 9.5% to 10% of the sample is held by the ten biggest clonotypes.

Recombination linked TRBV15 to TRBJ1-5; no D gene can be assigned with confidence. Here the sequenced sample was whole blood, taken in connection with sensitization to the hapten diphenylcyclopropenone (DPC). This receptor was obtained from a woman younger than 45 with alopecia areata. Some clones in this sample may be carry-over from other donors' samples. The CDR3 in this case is CATSPRVSTYSNQPQHF. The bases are TGTGCCACCAGCCCGAGGGTGAGCACTTATAGCAATCAGCCCCAGCATTTT.